This entry features one T cell receptor beta chain sequence. The repertoire was sequenced with immunoSEQ multiplex PCR; TCRdb's copy has only in-frame clones and lacks some. The sample lists some 160,000 clones; around four fifths were seen once. The ends lost 6 bases at V and 14 bases at J; junction bases unmatched: 4. The V gene's germline CDR1 is SNHLY and CDR2 FYNNEI. The CDR3 length is 10 residues. This specimen belongs to a study of blood T cell repertoires in COVID-19. The sample comprised peripheral blood. The chain recombines TRBV2 with TRBJ1-2; 9 bases are shared with TRBD1. The source of this sequence is a woman older than 75 with COVID-19, enrolled during active disease. CDR3 amino acids: CASRGTGQTF. CDR3 coding DNA: TGTGCCAGCAGGGGGACAGGGCAAACCTTC.